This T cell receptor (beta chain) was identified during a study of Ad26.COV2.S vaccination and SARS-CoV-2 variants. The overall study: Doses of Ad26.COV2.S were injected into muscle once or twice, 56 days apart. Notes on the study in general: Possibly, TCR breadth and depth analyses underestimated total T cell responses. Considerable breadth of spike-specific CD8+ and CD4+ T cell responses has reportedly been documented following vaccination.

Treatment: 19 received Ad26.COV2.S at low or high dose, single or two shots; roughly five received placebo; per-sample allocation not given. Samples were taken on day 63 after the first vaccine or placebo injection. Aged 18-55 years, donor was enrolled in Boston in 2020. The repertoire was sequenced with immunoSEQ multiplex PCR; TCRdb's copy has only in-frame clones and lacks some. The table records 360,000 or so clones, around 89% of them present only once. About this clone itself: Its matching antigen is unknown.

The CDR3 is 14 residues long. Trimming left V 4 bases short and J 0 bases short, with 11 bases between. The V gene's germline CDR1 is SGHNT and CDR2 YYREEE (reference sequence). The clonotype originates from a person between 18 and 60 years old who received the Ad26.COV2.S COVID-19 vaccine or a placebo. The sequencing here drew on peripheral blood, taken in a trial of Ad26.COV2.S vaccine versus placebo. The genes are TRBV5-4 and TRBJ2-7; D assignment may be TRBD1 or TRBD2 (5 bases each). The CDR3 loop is CASSARGDSYEQYF. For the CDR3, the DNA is TGTGCCAGCAGCGCGAGAGGGGACTCCTACGAGCAGTACTTC.